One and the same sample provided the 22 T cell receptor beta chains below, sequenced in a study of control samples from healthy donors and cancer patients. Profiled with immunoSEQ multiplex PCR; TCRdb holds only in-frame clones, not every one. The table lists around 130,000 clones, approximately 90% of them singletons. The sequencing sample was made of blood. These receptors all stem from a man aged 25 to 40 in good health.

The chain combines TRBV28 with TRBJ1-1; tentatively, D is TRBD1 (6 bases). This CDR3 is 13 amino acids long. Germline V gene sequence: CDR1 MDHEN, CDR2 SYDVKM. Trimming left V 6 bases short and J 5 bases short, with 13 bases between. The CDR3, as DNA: TGTGCCAGCAGCGACAGGACTAGAACTGAAGCTTTCTTT. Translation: CASSDRTRTEAFF. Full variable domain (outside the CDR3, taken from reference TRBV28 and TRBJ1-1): DVKVTQSSRYLVKRTGEKVFLECVQDMDHENMFWYRQDPGLGLRLIYFSYDVKMKEKGDIPEGYSVSREKKERFSLILESASTNQTSMYLCASSDRTRTEAFFGQGTRLTVV.

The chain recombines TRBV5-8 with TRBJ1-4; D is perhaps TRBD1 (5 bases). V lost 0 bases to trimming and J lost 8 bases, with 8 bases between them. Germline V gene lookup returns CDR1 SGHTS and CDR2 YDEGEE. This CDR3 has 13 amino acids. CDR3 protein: CASSLVRGEKLFF. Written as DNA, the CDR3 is TGTGCCAGCAGCTTGGTAAGGGGAGAAAAACTGTTTTTT.

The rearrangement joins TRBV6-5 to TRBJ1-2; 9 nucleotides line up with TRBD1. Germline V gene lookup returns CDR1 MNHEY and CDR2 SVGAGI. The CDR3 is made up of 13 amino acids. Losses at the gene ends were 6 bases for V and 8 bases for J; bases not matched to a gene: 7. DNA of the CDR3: TGTGCCAGCAGCAGACAGGGGGTTAAAGGCTACACCTTC. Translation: CASSRQGVKGYTF.

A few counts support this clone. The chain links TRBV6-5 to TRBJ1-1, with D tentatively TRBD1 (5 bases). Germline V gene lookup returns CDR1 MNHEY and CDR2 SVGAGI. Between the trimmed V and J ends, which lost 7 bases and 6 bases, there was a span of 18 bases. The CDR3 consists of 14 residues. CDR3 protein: CASNGGAFLPEAFF. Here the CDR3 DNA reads TGTGCCAGCAATGGTGGGGCGTTCTTGCCTGAAGCTTTCTTT.

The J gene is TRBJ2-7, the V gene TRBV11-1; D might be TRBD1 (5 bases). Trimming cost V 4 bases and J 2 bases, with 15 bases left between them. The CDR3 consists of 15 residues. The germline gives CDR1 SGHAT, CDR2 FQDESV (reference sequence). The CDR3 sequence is CASSSRTLTTYEQYF. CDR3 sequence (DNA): TGTGCCAGCAGCTCTAGGACACTCACAACCTACGAGCAGTACTTC. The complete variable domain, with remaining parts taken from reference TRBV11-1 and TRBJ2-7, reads EAEVAQSPRYKITEKSQAVAFWCDPISGHATLYWYRQILGQGPELLVQFQDESVVDDSQLPKDRFSAERLKGVDSTLKIQPAELGDSAMYLCASSSRTLTTYEQYFGPGTRLTVT.

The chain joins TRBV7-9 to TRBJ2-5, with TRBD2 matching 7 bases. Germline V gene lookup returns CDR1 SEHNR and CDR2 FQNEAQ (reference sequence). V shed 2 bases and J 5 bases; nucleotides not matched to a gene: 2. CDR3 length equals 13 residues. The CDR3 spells CASSLNSGETQYF. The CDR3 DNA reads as TGTGCCAGCAGCTTAAATAGCGGGGAGACCCAGTACTTC.

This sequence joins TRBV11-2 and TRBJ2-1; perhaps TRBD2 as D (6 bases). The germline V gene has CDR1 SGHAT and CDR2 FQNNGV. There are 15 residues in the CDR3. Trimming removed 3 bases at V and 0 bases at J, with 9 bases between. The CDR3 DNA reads TGTGCCAGCAGCTTCGGAGGGGACTCCTACAATGAGCAGTTCTTC. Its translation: CASSFGGDSYNEQFF.

The DNA of the CDR3 is TGCGCCAGCAGCTTGGTGGGGGTTTATAATTCACCCCTCCACTTT. Amino acids: CASSLVGVYNSPLHF. The rearrangement uses TRBV5-1 and TRBJ1-6; possibly TRBD1 for D (5 bases). With 0 bases removed from V and 4 bases from J, the gap between germline ends came to 8 bases. Germline assignment: CDR1 SGHRS and CDR2 YFSETQ. The CDR3 runs to 15 residues.

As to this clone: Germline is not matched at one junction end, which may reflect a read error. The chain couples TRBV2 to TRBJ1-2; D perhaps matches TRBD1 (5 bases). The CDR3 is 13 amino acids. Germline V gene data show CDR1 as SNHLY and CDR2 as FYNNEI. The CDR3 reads CASREEGRRDYTF. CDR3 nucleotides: TGTGCCAGCAGAGAAGAGGGACGACGGGACTACACCTTC.

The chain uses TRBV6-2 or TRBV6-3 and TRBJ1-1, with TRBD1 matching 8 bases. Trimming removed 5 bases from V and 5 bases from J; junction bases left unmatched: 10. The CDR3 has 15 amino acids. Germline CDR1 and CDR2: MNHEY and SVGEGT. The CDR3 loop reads CASSKPRQGATEAFF. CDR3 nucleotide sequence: TGTGCCAGCAGTAAACCCCGGCAGGGGGCGACTGAAGCTTTCTTT.

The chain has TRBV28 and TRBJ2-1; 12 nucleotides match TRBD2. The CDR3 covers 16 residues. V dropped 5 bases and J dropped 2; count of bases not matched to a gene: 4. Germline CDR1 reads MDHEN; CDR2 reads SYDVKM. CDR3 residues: CASSPSSGGAYNEQFF. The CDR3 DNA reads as TGTGCCAGCAGTCCCTCTAGCGGGGGGGCCTACAATGAGCAGTTCTTC.

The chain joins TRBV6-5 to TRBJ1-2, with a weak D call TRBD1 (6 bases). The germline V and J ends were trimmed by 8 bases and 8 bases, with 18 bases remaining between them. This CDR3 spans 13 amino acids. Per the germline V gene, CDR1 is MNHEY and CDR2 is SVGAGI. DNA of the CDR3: TGTGCCAGCTCCCCAAGACAGGTGGGCGGCTACACCTTC. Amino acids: CASSPRQVGGYTF.

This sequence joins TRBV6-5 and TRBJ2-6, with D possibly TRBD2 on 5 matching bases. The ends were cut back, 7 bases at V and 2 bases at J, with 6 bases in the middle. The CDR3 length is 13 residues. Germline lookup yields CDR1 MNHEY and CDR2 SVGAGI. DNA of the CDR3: TGTGCCAGCATGAGGGCTGGGGCCAACGTCCTGACTTTC. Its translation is CASMRAGANVLTF.

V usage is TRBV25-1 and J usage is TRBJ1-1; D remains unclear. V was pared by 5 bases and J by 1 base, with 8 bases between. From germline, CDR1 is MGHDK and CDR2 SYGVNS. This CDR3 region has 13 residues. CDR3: CASSSFRNTEAFF. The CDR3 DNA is TGTGCCAGCAGTTCTTTCAGGAACACTGAAGCTTTCTTT. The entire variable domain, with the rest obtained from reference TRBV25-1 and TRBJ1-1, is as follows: EADIYQTPRYLVIGTGKKITLECSQTMGHDKMYWYQQDPGMELHLIHYSYGVNSTEKGDLSSESTVSRIRTEHFPLTLESARPSHTSQYLCASSSFRNTEAFFGQGTRLTVV.

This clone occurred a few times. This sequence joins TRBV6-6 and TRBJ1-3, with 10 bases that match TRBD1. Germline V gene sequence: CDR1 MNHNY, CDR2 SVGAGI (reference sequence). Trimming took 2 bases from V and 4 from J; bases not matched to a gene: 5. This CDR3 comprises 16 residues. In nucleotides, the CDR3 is TGTGCCAGCAGTTACGGGGGACAGGGGAGGGGAAACACCATATATTTT. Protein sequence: CASSYGGQGRGNTIYF.

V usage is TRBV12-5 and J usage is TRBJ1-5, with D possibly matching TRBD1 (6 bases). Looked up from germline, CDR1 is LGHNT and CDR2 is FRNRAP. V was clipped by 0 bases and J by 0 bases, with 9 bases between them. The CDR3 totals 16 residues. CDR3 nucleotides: TGTGCTAGTGGTTTGGTCGGACAGCCTAGCAATCAGCCCCAGCATTTT. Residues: CASGLVGQPSNQPQHF. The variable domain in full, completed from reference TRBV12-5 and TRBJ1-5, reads DARVTQTPRHKVTEMGQEVTMRCQPILGHNTVFWYRQTMMQGLELLAYFRNRAPLDDSGMPKDRFSAEMPDATLATLKIQPSEPRDSAVYFCASGLVGQPSNQPQHFGDGTRLSIL.

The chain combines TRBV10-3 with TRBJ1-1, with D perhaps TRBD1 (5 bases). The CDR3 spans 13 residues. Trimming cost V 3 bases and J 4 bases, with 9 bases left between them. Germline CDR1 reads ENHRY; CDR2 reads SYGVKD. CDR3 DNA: TGTGCCATCAGTGAAGGGGTGAGCACTGAAGCTTTCTTT. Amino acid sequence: CAISEGVSTEAFF.

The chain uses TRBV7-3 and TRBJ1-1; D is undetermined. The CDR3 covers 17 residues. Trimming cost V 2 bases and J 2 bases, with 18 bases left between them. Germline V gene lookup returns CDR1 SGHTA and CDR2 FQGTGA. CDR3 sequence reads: CASSLLPGRWGNTEAFF. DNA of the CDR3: TGTGCCAGCAGCTTACTCCCCGGACGGTGGGGAAACACTGAAGCTTTCTTT.

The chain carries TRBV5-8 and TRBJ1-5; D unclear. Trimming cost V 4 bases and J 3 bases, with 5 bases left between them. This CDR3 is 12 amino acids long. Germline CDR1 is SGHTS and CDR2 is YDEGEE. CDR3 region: CASSRFNQPQHF. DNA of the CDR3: TGTGCCAGCAGCCGGTTCAATCAGCCCCAGCATTTT.

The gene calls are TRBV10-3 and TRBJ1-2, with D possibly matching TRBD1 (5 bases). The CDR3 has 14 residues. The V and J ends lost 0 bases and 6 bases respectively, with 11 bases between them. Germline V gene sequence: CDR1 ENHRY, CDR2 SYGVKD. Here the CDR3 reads CAISESSGRNGYTF. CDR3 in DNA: TGTGCCATCAGTGAGTCGTCAGGGAGGAATGGCTACACCTTC.

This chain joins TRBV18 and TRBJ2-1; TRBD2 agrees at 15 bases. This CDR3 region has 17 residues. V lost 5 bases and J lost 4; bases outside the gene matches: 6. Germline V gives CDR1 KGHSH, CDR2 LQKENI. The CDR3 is CASSWTSGGDAYNEQFF. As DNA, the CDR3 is TGTGCCAGCTCATGGACTAGCGGGGGGGACGCATACAATGAGCAGTTCTTC.

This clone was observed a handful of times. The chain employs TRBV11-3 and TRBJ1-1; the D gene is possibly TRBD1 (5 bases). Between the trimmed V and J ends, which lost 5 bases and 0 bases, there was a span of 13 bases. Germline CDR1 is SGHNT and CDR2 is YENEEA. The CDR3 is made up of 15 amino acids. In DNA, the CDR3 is TGTGCCAGCAGCCCCAGGGTGGGGGTGAACACTGAAGCTTTCTTT. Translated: CASSPRVGVNTEAFF.